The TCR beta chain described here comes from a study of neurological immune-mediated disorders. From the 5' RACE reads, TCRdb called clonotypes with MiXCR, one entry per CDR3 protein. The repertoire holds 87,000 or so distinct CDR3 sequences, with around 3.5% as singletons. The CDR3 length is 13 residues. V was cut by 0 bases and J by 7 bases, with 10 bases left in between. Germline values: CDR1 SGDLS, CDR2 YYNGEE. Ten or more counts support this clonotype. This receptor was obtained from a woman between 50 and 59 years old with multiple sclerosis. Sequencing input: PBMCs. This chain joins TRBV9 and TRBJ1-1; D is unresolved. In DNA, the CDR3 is TGTGCCAGCAGCGTAGAGCAGCGGAGTGAAGCTTTCTTT. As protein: CASSVEQRSEAFF.